This is a list of T cell receptor beta chains from one sample in a study of blood T cell repertoires in COVID-19. The method was immunoSEQ multiplex PCR; TCRdb's version includes in-frame clones alone and lacks a portion of them. The sample has some 290,000 clones, around 90% seen once. The sequencing input was peripheral blood. These receptors were obtained from a woman aged 50 to 60 who had recovered from COVID-19. CDR3s include the opening cysteine and the closing phenylalanine or tryptophan. Each record gives: J gene, V gene, CDR3 protein.

j_call: TRBJ1-2; v_call: TRBV7-6; cdr3_aa: CASSSGQGVQEYGYTF
j_call: TRBJ2-7; v_call: TRBV4-3; cdr3_aa: CASSQDRGGGLSYEQYF
j_call: TRBJ2-1; v_call: TRBV3-1/TRBV3-2; cdr3_aa: CASSLTREQFF
j_call: TRBJ2-1; v_call: TRBV24-1; cdr3_aa: CATSDTSGASYNEQFF
j_call: TRBJ1-2; v_call: TRBV27; cdr3_aa: CASSPPGQGEYGYTF
j_call: TRBJ1-4; v_call: TRBV6-5; cdr3_aa: CASQAAGQTVEKLFF
j_call: TRBJ2-7; v_call: TRBV7-2; cdr3_aa: CASSLGAGLYEQYF
j_call: TRBJ1-6; v_call: TRBV14; cdr3_aa: CASSLWTGGNSPLHF
j_call: TRBJ1-6; v_call: TRBV7-9; cdr3_aa: CASSLVLGQGGNSPLHF
j_call: TRBJ1-1; v_call: TRBV12-3/TRBV12-4; cdr3_aa: CASGRTGDAEAFF
j_call: TRBJ1-1; v_call: TRBV4-3; cdr3_aa: CASSRQGGDTEAFF
j_call: TRBJ2-5; v_call: TRBV28; cdr3_aa: CASSPTGVETQYF
j_call: TRBJ2-1; v_call: TRBV5-6; cdr3_aa: CASSPRQGWDNEQFF
j_call: TRBJ1-5; v_call: TRBV9; cdr3_aa: CASSVNGGGVPQHF
j_call: TRBJ1-2; v_call: TRBV12-3/TRBV12-4; cdr3_aa: CASSITGGWGYTF
j_call: TRBJ1-6; v_call: TRBV5-6; cdr3_aa: CASSSGTGVLRYNSPLHF
j_call: TRBJ2-3; v_call: TRBV11-3; cdr3_aa: CASSLGTAGGADTQYF
j_call: TRBJ1-5; v_call: TRBV6-6; cdr3_aa: CASSAPGGSQPQHF
j_call: TRBJ1-4; v_call: TRBV27; cdr3_aa: CASSPYGTGVLDSEKLFF
j_call: TRBJ1-1; v_call: TRBV19; cdr3_aa: CASSLAGLNTEAFF
j_call: TRBJ2-7; v_call: TRBV4-3; cdr3_aa: CASSQEYGFRDSYEQYF
j_call: TRBJ1-4; v_call: TRBV5-8; cdr3_aa: CASSRGAGGGEKLFF
j_call: TRBJ2-3; v_call: TRBV9; cdr3_aa: CASSPGLAGGDDTQYF
j_call: TRBJ1-1; v_call: TRBV2; cdr3_aa: CASSDELNTEAFF
j_call: TRBJ1-3; v_call: TRBV4-2; cdr3_aa: CASSQDPQGNTIYF
j_call: TRBJ1-1; v_call: TRBV7-9; cdr3_aa: CASSQASSNTEAFF
j_call: TRBJ2-1; v_call: TRBV27; cdr3_aa: CASSLTSGSSTEQFF
j_call: TRBJ2-1; v_call: TRBV7-2; cdr3_aa: CASSNFGLGRPYNEQFF
j_call: TRBJ1-3; v_call: TRBV5-4; cdr3_aa: CASSPGGSSGNTIYF
j_call: TRBJ1-1; v_call: TRBV28; cdr3_aa: CASTPGGGQGDTEAFF
j_call: TRBJ2-1; v_call: TRBV6-2/TRBV6-3; cdr3_aa: CASSYPVLKRENNEQFF
j_call: TRBJ1-1; v_call: TRBV19; cdr3_aa: CASSWDWNTEAFF
j_call: TRBJ2-4; v_call: TRBV5-1; cdr3_aa: CASSLGPLAGGFENIQYF
j_call: TRBJ1-1; v_call: TRBV7-9; cdr3_aa: CASSFLDRDTEAFF
j_call: TRBJ2-1; v_call: TRBV28; cdr3_aa: CATHGTSGVSYNEQFF
j_call: TRBJ2-7; v_call: TRBV27; cdr3_aa: CASRTGIPYEQYF
j_call: TRBJ2-7; v_call: TRBV7-2; cdr3_aa: CASSLEGQGWYEQYF
j_call: TRBJ1-2; v_call: TRBV9; cdr3_aa: CASSAGEGGYTF
j_call: TRBJ2-5; v_call: TRBV6-2/TRBV6-3; cdr3_aa: CASSYSPSSTEETQYF
j_call: TRBJ2-7; v_call: TRBV3-1/TRBV3-2; cdr3_aa: CASSQARLGEQYF
j_call: TRBJ1-1; v_call: TRBV11-2; cdr3_aa: CASSSIIGQGFMAFF
j_call: TRBJ1-1; v_call: TRBV27; cdr3_aa: CASSTPRGGVGDYTEAFF
j_call: TRBJ1-2; v_call: TRBV18; cdr3_aa: CASSPRQGARGYTF
j_call: TRBJ2-3; v_call: TRBV4-2; cdr3_aa: CASSPSRQADTQYF
j_call: TRBJ2-1; v_call: TRBV27; cdr3_aa: CASSLSWGLAVPPSNEQFF
j_call: TRBJ2-1; v_call: TRBV4-3; cdr3_aa: CASSQEMTSGQYNEQFF